The source of this T cell receptor (beta chain) is a study of identical twins. The study's findings and limits: The study reached conclusions through statistical analysis that was cross-sectional, not following the same donors. Compared with models, monozygotic twins showed more out-of-frame TCR alpha sharing. Reduced insertions were recorded for abundant cord blood beta clonotypes, with no such pattern in memory repertoires.

One entry per CDR3 protein, called by TCRdb with MiXCR from the 5' RACE reads. The sample carries 310,000 or so distinct CDR3 sequences, roughly 9.7% recorded once. This clonotype was found many times. Antigen unknown. In addition, the sample was reused for a study of yellow fever vaccine responses in identical twins.

Sequencing input: CD8+ T cells sorted from blood. The receptor comes from a woman aged 18-29 years in good health.

For the CDR3, the DNA is TGTGCCAGCAGCTTTAGGGACAACATGAACACTGAAGCTTTCTTT. Translation gives CASSFRDNMNTEAFF. This sequence joins TRBV5-6 and TRBJ1-1; TRBD1 is a possible D gene (6 bases). The CDR3 runs 15 residues. Germline loops: CDR1 SGHDT, CDR2 YYEEEE. The V and J ends lost 2 bases and 0 bases respectively, with 11 bases between them.